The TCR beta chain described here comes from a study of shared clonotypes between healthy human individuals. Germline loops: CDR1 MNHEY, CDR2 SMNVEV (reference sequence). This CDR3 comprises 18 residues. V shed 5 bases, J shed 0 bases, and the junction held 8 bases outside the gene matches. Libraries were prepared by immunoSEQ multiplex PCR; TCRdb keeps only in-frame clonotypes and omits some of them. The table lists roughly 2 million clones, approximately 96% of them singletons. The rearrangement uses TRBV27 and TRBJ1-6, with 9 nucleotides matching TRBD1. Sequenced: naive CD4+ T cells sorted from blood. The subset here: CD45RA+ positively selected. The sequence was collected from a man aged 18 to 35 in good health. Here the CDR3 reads CASSAGQGIVSYNSPLHF. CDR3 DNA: TGTGCCAGCAGTGCCGGACAGGGGATAGTCTCCTATAATTCACCCCTCCACTTT.